This T cell receptor beta chain stems from a study of beta chain features in type 1 diabetes. Concerning this clone itself: Its antigen remains unknown.

The study reverse transcribed the entire isolated RNA, so it sequenced expressed TCRB transcripts. Deep immunoSEQ sequencing covered naive, central memory and regulatory T cell samples. Sequenced by immunoSEQ multiplex PCR; TCRdb stores in-frame clones only, minus some. The sample shows approximately 600,000 clones, under 15% of them seen only once. Staining for CD45RO/CCR7/CD25/CD127/CD95/CD27 allowed sorting of CD4+ naive, central memory, regulatory and stem cell-like memory cells. Study outcomes and limitations: Possible PCR preference for shorter templates applied equally to patients and controls. Moderate but significant shortening of TCRB CDR3s was recorded in all four CD4+ subsets from Type 1 diabetes patients.

The CDR3 length is 13 residues. Germline V CDR1 and CDR2: MNHNS, SASEGT. After removal of 10 bases from V and 3 bases from J, the junction contained 5 bases not matched to a gene. Specimen: naive CD4+ T cells from blood. The TCR was taken from a man aged 30 to 39 with type 1 diabetes. V is TRBV6-1 and J is TRBJ1-4; 7 nucleotides align to TRBD1. The CDR3 here is CATPDRANEKLFF. The CDR3 DNA follows: TGTGCCACCCCCGACAGGGCTAATGAAAAACTGTTTTTT.